This T cell receptor beta chain was sequenced during a study of T cells after yellow fever vaccination. Study-wide points: After the booster, roughly 96% of CD4 and about nine tenths of CD8 primary-response clones were re-detected.

This CDR3 is 14 amino acids long. Germline V gene data show CDR1 as SGDLS and CDR2 as YYNGEE. V lost 3 bases and J 0 bases, leaving 4 bases between the germline ends. This clonotype was picked up many times. TCR cDNA, made by 5'RACE template switching, carried an added universal primer site and UMIs. TCRdb itself ran the 5' RACE reads through MiXCR, one entry per CDR3 protein. This table has under 55,000 distinct CDR3 sequences, less than 8.5% appearing once. The sample here was CD8+ T cells not binding an NS4B(214-222) dextramer, sorted from PBMCs, taken roughly 46 days after the first yellow fever vaccination. The V and J genes are TRBV9 and TRBJ1-6; D remains ambiguous. This receptor was identified in a man aged 18 to 29 who received the YFV17D yellow fever vaccine. The CDR3 region is CASSESSYNSPLHF. CDR3 nucleotide sequence: TGTGCCAGCAGCGAAAGCTCCTATAATTCACCCCTCCACTTT.